Each of the 20 T cell receptor beta chains below was sequenced from the same sample in a study of shared clonotypes between healthy human individuals. The table came from immunoSEQ multiplex PCR; TCRdb's copy has only in-frame clones and leaves some out. The sample includes 850,000 to 1,200,000 clones, around 76% of them seen just once. Material: memory CD4+ T cells sorted from blood. Noted subset: CD45RA-negative fraction. These receptors all come from a young man in good health.

This clone came up once. The sample has other DNA sequences that encode this CDR3 too. CDR3 residues: CASRPGQGNSPLHF. CDR3 DNA sequence: TGCGCCAGCAGGCCGGGACAGGGAAATTCACCCCTCCACTTT. This chain links TRBV5-1 with TRBJ1-6; 9 positions match TRBD1. There are 14 residues in the CDR3. The germline V gene encodes CDR1 SGHRS and CDR2 YFSETQ. V gave up 5 bases and J gave up 7 bases; unmatched junction bases: 4.

As concerns this clone: A read error may produce the germline difference seen at one junction end. The gene calls are TRBV4-1 and TRBJ1-4; D gene uncertain. Germline CDR1 and CDR2: MGHRA and YSYEKL. This CDR3 is built from 14 residues. Here the CDR3 reads CASSQGPNNEKLFF. The CDR3 nucleotides are TGCGCCAGCAGTCAAGGGCCGAATAATGAAAAACTGTTTTTT.

This clone was seen a handful of times. The chain has TRBV7-9 and TRBJ1-2; tentatively, D is TRBD1 (5 bases). The CDR3 totals 14 residues. Trimming cost V 2 bases and J 8 bases, with 15 bases left between them. CDR1 and CDR2 from the germline V gene are SEHNR and FQNEAQ (reference sequence). CDR3 bases: TGTGCCAGCAGCTTAACAGGAGAGAGCAAAGGCTACACCTTC. Translation: CASSLTGESKGYTF.

The rearrangement joins TRBV7-2 to TRBJ2-2, with 8 bases identical to TRBD2. CDR3 length: 14 residues. Trimming cost V 5 bases and J 5 bases; bases outside gene matches: 4. Looked up from germline, CDR1 is SGHTA and CDR2 is FQGNSA. The CDR3 loop is CASSKLAATGELFF. DNA for the CDR3: TGTGCCAGCAGCAAACTAGCGGCTACCGGGGAGCTGTTTTTT. Looking up the rest from reference TRBV7-2 and TRBJ2-2 gives the full variable domain: GAGVSQSPSNKVTEKGKDVELRCDPISGHTALYWYRQSLGQGLEFLIYFQGNSAPDKSGLPSDRFSAERTGGSVSTLTIQRTQQEDSAVYLCASSKLAATGELFFGEGSRLTVL.

The table lists this clone with a few counts. CDR3 nucleotides: TGTGCCAGCAGCTTCAGGTGGGTCGGGAATGAGCAGTTCTTC. It translates to CASSFRWVGNEQFF. The chain joins TRBV7-2 to TRBJ2-1; D gene uncertain. The CDR3 runs 14 residues. V shed 3 bases and J shed 7 bases, with 13 bases lying between them. The V gene's germline CDR1 is SGHTA and CDR2 FQGNSA.

The chain links TRBV4-1 to TRBJ1-1, with D perhaps TRBD1 (5 bases). This CDR3 comprises 18 residues. Germline V CDR1 and CDR2: MGHRA, YSYEKL. V gave up 1 base and J gave up 6 bases, with 24 bases separating them. CDR3 in amino acids: CASSQVGVGNRGAPEAFF. CDR3 nucleotides: TGCGCCAGCAGCCAAGTAGGGGTCGGCAATCGGGGAGCCCCTGAAGCTTTCTTT.

The chain has TRBV21-1 and TRBJ2-5; TRBD1, the table's D call, lacks a check against the DNA. TRBV21-1 is given as a pseudogene. The CDR3 is made up of 15 amino acids. CDR3 sequence reads: CASSKVPRYQETQYF. Written as DNA, the CDR3 is TGTGCCAGCAGCAAAGTCCCCAGATATCAAGAGACCCAGTACTTC.

This chain connects TRBV7-2 to TRBJ1-1; D gene unclear. CDR3 length: 15 amino acids. V dropped 0 bases and J dropped 0 bases, with 8 bases sitting between them. Per germline, CDR1 SGHTA and CDR2 FQGNSA. The DNA for the CDR3 is TGTGCCAGCAGCTTAGCTTCACTAGTGAACACTGAAGCTTTCTTT. The encoded protein is CASSLASLVNTEAFF. The whole variable domain, remainder taken from reference TRBV7-2 and TRBJ1-1, is GAGVSQSPSNKVTEKGKDVELRCDPISGHTALYWYRQSLGQGLEFLIYFQGNSAPDKSGLPSDRFSAERTGGSVSTLTIQRTQQEDSAVYLCASSLASLVNTEAFFGQGTRLTVV.

The chain recombines TRBV13 with TRBJ2-3, with D perhaps assigned TRBD1 or TRBD2 (6 bases each). V was pared by 5 bases and J by 7 bases, with 22 bases between. The CDR3 extends over 16 amino acids. Germline V gives CDR1 PRHDT, CDR2 FYEKMQ (reference sequence). The CDR3 nucleotides read TGTGCCAGCAGCCCGCCCAGGGGCGGGATAGCAAATACGCAGTATTTT. It encodes CASSPPRGGIANTQYF.

This clone occurred a few times. V and J are TRBV7-3 and TRBJ2-1, with D unresolved. The V end was cut by 4 bases, the J end by 5 bases, with 9 bases between. The CDR3 is 13 residues long. Per germline, CDR1 SGHTA and CDR2 FQGTGA. As DNA, the CDR3 is TGTGCCAGCAGCTACTACAAAAACAATGAGCAGTTCTTC. It translates to CASSYYKNNEQFF.

The V call is TRBV14, the J call TRBJ1-6, with D maybe TRBD1 (5 bases). This CDR3 has 17 residues. Germline V gives CDR1 SGHDN, CDR2 FVKESK. V dropped 2 bases and J dropped 7 bases, with 18 bases sitting between them. The CDR3 protein is CASSQRGRRDPNSPLHF. In DNA form, the CDR3 reads TGTGCCAGCAGCCAACGAGGACGGCGGGACCCAAATTCACCCCTCCACTTT.

The V gene is TRBV14, the J gene TRBJ1-6; D gene ambiguous. From germline, CDR1 is SGHDN and CDR2 FVKESK. The V end lost 1 base, the J end lost 4 bases, and 8 bases lay between the germline ends. The CDR3 is 15 amino acids. The DNA of the CDR3 is TGTGCCAGCAGCCAAGGGGTACAGTATAATTCACCCCTCCACTTT. Translation: CASSQGVQYNSPLHF. Using reference TRBV14 and TRBJ1-6 for the parts outside the CDR3, the full variable domain is EAGVTQFPSHSVIEKGQTVTLRCDPISGHDNLYWYRRVMGKEIKFLLHFVKESKQDESGMPNNRFLAERTGGTYSTLKVQPAELEDSGVYFCASSQGVQYNSPLHFGNGTRLTVT.

The chain uses TRBV7-3 and TRBJ2-5, with D uncertain. This CDR3 has 13 residues. V lost 3 bases and J 3 bases, leaving 8 bases between the germline ends. Germline-derived CDR1 and CDR2 are SGHTA and FQGTGA. The CDR3 reads CASSFTTKETQYF. The DNA for the CDR3 is TGTGCCAGCAGCTTTACTACAAAAGAGACCCAGTACTTC.

Here the CDR3 DNA reads TGTGCCAGCTCCACTTCAGGGGCCTTGTTGGGAGAGCAGTACTTC. Translation: CASSTSGALLGEQYF. The chain couples TRBV6-1 to TRBJ2-7; D possibly corresponds to TRBD1 (6 bases). The CDR3 spans 15 residues. V was pared by 8 bases and J by 7 bases, with 24 bases between. The germline V gene encodes CDR1 MNHNS and CDR2 SASEGT.

The chain joins TRBV7-9 to TRBJ2-5; TRBD2 agrees at 7 bases. The junction had 4 bases not matched to a gene; V was cut back by 5 bases and J by 1 base. Germline CDR1 and CDR2: SEHNR and FQNEAQ (reference sequence). CDR3 size: 14 residues. In DNA, the CDR3 is TGTGCCAGCAGCCCGTCGGGGGGCCAAGAGACCCAGTACTTC. Its translation: CASSPSGGQETQYF.

The V and J genes are TRBV18 and TRBJ2-3; D is perhaps TRBD1 or TRBD2 (5 bases each). The CDR3 runs to 15 residues. Germline CDR1 and CDR2: KGHSH and LQKENI. Trimming shortened V by 6 bases and J by 1 base, and 14 bases separated the two germline ends. CDR3 sequence (DNA): TGTGCCAGCTCTGAGTACCAGGGAGGCACAGATACGCAGTATTTT. It translates to CASSEYQGGTDTQYF.

The V call is TRBV30, the J call TRBJ1-2, with D perhaps matching TRBD1 (5 bases). The length of the CDR3 is 13 residues. Trimming stripped 0 bases from V and 8 bases from J, with 13 bases between. Germline V gives CDR1 GTSNPN, CDR2 SVGIG (reference sequence). The chain's CDR3 is CAWSVGGTLGYTF. DNA for the CDR3: TGTGCCTGGAGTGTGGGGGGGACTTTAGGCTACACCTTC.

The chain links TRBV9 to TRBJ2-2; perhaps D is TRBD1 or TRBD2 (5 bases each). The V gene's germline CDR1 is SGDLS and CDR2 YYNGEE. Trimming shortened V by 4 bases and J by 1 base, and 14 bases separated the two germline ends. The CDR3 consists of 16 residues. The CDR3 region has the DNA TGTGCCAGCAGCTTTGGGACCACAAGGAACACCGGGGAGCTGTTTTTT. It yields the protein CASSFGTTRNTGELFF.

The chain employs TRBV7-8 and TRBJ2-3; D is perhaps TRBD1 (5 bases). This CDR3 contains 14 residues. Germline V lookup: CDR1 SGHVS, CDR2 FQNEAQ. V was shortened by 4 bases and J by 2 bases, with 10 bases between the two germline ends. The CDR3 DNA sequence: TGTGCCAGCAGCTCGCAGACAGCCACAGATACGCAGTATTTT. This sequence encodes CASSSQTATDTQYF.

The chain joins TRBV30 to TRBJ2-7, with D perhaps given as TRBD1 or TRBD2 (5 bases each). This CDR3 spans 13 amino acids. Trimming took off 2 bases at V and 2 bases at J, with 10 bases between the two ends. Germline assignment: CDR1 GTSNPN and CDR2 SVGIG (reference sequence). The CDR3 DNA is TGTGCCTGGAGTCGGGGACCCCCCTACGAGCAGTACTTC. Protein: CAWSRGPPYEQYF.